This T cell receptor (beta chain) was captured by sequencing in a study of blood T cell repertoires in COVID-19. CDR3 size: 13 residues. V gave up 3 bases and J gave up 9 bases, with 12 bases separating them. Only in-frame clones appear in the TCRdb table, and some are missing; sequencing was by immunoSEQ multiplex PCR. Altogether 150,000 to 200,000 clones are present, more than 75% being singletons, with the ten largest covering 3% to 4.5%. The sequence was obtained from a man in his late teens or twenties with active or convalescent COVID-19. The chain links TRBV12-3 or TRBV12-4 to TRBJ2-1; D unresolved. Sequenced material: peripheral blood. Written as DNA, the CDR3 is TGTGCCAGCAGTTTCGTCCCTACGGGTGAGCAGTTCTTC. It is translated as CASSFVPTGEQFF.